This T cell receptor beta chain was sequenced during a study of technical replicates of blood from a few donors. Repertoires were generated with immunoSEQ multiplex PCR, while TCRdb's copy carries only in-frame clones and drops some. The sample gives about 12,000 clones, around 96% of which show up once; 6.5% to 8.5% is in the top ten. Per germline, CDR1 MNHNY and CDR2 SVGAGI (reference sequence). There are 14 residues in the CDR3. V lost 5 bases and J lost 8, with 19 bases in between. The sample consisted of PBMCs. The clonotype was recovered from a human donor in good health. V and J are TRBV6-6 and TRBJ2-7; tentative D call: TRBD1 (6 bases). The CDR3 region has the DNA TGTGCCAGCAGTCGTCCAGGGGAACTTGAAAAGCAGTACTTC. As protein: CASSRPGELEKQYF.